This T cell receptor (beta chain) was recorded in a study of cytomegalovirus exposure and HLA in healthy donors. Across the whole study: An earlier analysis found fewer than 140 million unique TCR beta sequences from roughly 170 million T cells.

The PCR had 60 Vbeta and 13 Jbeta primers. Profiled with immunoSEQ multiplex PCR; TCRdb holds only in-frame clones, not every one. The table records under 150,000 clones, approximately 80% of them present only once. The trim removed 4 bases at V and 10 bases at J, leaving 12 bases unmatched. CDR3 length: 15 amino acids. In germline, CDR1 is MGHDK, CDR2 SYGVNS. A word on this clone: The antigen is undetermined.

Study-level findings and limits: Some V segments (TRBV6-2 and TRBV6-3 among them) were excluded as indistinguishable. Specific recognition of CMV antigens was confirmed in vitro for a few chains (all CMV-associated).

The source is a man aged 18 to 29 in good health and CMV-seronegative. The chain is built from TRBV25-1 and TRBJ2-1; 8 bases fit TRBD1. Sequenced sample: PBMCs. CDR3 nucleotide sequence: TGTGCCAGCAGTGGACAGGGGCCTCCGAACGACGAGCAGTTCTTC. Its protein product is CASSGQGPPNDEQFF.